Listed here are 6 T cell receptor beta chains from one sample, sequenced in a study of response to subunit inactivated influenza vaccine. TCRdb re-analysed the RT-PCR reads in MiXCR, keeping a single row per CDR3 protein. The sample has 650,000 to 850,000 distinct CDR3 sequences, roughly 14% seen once. Here the sequenced sample was PBMCs from blood, taken approximately 15 days before vaccination. The receptors stem from a man in his fifties or sixties who received an inactivated influenza vaccine.

This clonotype has ten or more counts. This rearrangement joins TRBV29-1 to TRBJ1-5; TRBD1 might be the D (6 bases). Per germline, CDR1 SQVTM and CDR2 ANQGSEA. The CDR3 loop spans 13 amino acids. V was clipped by 6 bases and J by 3 bases, with 12 bases between them. CDR3 region: CSVRAGDNQPQHF. Written as DNA, the CDR3 is TGCAGCGTCCGGGCAGGGGACAATCAGCCCCAGCATTTT.

This clonotype was detected only a few times. The rearrangement links TRBV5-1 to TRBJ1-2, with D possibly being TRBD1 (6 bases). There are 15 residues in the CDR3. Between the trimmed V and J ends, which lost 4 bases and 2 bases, there was a span of 15 bases. CDR1 and CDR2 from the germline V gene are SGHRS and YFSETQ. The DNA for the CDR3 is TGCGCCAGCAGCCAAGGGACAATCGGAAACTATGGCTACACCTTC. Translation gives CASSQGTIGNYGYTF.

This clonotype was seen many times. The chain combines TRBV5-1 with TRBJ2-7; 9 bases fit TRBD1. J was trimmed by 5 bases and V by 4 bases; bases with no gene match: 4. Looked up from germline, CDR1 is SGHRS and CDR2 is YFSETQ. The CDR3 totals 13 residues. The CDR3 reads CASSKGQGNEQYF. CDR3 nucleotide sequence: TGCGCCAGCAGCAAGGGACAGGGCAACGAGCAGTACTTC.

This chain connects TRBV3-1 to TRBJ2-5; 7 nucleotides agree with TRBD1. V lost 6 bases to trimming and J lost 5 bases; unmatched junction nucleotides: 6. The CDR3 has 13 residues. The germline CDR1 and CDR2 sequences are LGHDT and YNNKEL (reference sequence). The CDR3 sequence is CASRHRGSETQYF. In DNA form, the CDR3 reads TGTGCCAGCAGACACAGGGGATCGGAGACCCAGTACTTC.

This chain joins TRBV20-1 and TRBJ2-5, with TRBD1 identical over 10 bases. J lost 5 bases, V lost 6 bases, and 6 bases had no gene match. The CDR3 extends over 13 amino acids. Germline CDR1 is DFQATT and CDR2 is SNEGSKA (reference sequence). CDR3: CSAAGTGDETQYF. The DNA of the CDR3 is TGCAGTGCCGCCGGGACAGGGGACGAGACCCAGTACTTC.

This chain links TRBV12-3 or TRBV12-4 with TRBJ2-3; the D gene is possibly TRBD2 (5 bases). Trimming removed 4 bases at V and 5 bases at J, with 19 bases between. This CDR3 contains 16 residues. CDR3 nucleotides: TGTGCCAGCAGTTACTATCGGGGTGGCTTAGAAGATACGCAGTATTTT. Amino acids: CASSYYRGGLEDTQYF.